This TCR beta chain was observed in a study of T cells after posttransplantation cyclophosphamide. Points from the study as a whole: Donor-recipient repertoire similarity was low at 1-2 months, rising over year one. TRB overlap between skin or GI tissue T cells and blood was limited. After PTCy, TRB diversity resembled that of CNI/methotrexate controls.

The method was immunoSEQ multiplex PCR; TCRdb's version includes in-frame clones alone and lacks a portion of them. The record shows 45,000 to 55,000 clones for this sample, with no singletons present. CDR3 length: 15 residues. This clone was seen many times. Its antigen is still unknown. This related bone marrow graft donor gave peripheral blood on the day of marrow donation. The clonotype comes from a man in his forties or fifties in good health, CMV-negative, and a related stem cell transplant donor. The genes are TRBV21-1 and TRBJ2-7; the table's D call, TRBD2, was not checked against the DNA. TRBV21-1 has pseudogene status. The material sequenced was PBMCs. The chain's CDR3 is CASSKARDESYEQYF. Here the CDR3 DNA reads TGTGCCAGCAGCAAAGCGCGGGACGAATCTTACGAGCAGTACTTC.